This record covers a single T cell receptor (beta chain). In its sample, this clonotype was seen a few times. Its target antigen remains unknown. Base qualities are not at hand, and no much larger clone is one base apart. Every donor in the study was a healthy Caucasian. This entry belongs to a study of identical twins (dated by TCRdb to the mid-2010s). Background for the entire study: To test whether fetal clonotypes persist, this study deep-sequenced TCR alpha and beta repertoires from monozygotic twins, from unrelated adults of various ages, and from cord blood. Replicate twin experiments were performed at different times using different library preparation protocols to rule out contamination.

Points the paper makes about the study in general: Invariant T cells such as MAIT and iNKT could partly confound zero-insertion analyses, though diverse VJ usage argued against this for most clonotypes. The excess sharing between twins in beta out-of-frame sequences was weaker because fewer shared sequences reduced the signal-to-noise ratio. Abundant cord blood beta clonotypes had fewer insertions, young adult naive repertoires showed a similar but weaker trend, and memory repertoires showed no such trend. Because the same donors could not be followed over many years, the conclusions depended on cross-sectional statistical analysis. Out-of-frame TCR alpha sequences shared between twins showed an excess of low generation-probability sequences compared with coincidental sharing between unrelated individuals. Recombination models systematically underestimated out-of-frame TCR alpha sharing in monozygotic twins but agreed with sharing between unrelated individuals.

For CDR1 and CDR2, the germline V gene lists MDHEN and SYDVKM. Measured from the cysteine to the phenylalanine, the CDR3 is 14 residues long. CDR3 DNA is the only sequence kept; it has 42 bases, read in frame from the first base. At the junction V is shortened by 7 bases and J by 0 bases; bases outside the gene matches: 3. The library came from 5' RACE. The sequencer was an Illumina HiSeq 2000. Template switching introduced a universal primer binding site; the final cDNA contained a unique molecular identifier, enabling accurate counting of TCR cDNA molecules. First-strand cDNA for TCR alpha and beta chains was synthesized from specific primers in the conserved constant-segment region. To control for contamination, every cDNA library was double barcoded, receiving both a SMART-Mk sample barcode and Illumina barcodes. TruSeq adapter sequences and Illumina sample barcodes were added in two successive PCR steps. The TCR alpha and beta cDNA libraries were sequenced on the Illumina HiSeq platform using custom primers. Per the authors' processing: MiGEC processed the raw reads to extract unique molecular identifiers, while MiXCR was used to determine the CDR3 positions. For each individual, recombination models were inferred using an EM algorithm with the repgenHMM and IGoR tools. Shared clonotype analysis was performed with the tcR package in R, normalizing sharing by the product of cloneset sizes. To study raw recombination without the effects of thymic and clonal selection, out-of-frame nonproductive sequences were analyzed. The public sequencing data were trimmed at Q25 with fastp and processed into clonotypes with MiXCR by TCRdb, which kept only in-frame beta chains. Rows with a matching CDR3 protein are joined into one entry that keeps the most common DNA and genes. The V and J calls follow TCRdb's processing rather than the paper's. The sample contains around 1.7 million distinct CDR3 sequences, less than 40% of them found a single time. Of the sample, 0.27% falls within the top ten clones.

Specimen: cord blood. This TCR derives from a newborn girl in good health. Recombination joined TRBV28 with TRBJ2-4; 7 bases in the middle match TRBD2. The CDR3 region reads CASKSSGAKNIQYF. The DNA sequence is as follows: TGTGCCAGCAAGTCTAGCGGAGCCAAAAACATTCAGTACTTC. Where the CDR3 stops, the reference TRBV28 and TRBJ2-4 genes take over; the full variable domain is DVKVTQSSRYLVKRTGEKVFLECVQDMDHENMFWYRQDPGLGLRLIYFSYDVKMKEKGDIPEGYSVSREKKERFSLILESASTNQTSMYLCASKSSGAKNIQYFGAGTRLSVL.